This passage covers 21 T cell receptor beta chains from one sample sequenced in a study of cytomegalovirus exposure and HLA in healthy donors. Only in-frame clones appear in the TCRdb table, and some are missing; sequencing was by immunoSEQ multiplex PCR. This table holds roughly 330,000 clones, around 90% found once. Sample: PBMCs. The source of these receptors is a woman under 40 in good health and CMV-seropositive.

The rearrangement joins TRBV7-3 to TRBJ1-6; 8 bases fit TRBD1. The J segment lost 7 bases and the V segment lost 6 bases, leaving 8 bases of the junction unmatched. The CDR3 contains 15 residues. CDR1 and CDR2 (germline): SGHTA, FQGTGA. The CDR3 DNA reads TGTGCCAGCAGTAAAGACAGGGGTAAAAATTCACCCCTCCACTTT. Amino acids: CASSKDRGKNSPLHF.

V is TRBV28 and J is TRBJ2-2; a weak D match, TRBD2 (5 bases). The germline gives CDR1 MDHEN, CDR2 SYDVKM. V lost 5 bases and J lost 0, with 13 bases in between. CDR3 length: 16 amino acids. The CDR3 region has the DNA TGTGCCAGCAGTCCCCCAGACGGGACGAACACCGGGGAGCTGTTTTTT. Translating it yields CASSPPDGTNTGELFF.

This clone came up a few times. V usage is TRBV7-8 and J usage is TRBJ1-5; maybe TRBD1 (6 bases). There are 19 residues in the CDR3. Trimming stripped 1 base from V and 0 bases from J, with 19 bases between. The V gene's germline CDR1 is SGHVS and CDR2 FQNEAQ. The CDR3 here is CASSLESREGGPSNQPQHF. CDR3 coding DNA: TGTGCCAGCAGCTTAGAGTCAAGGGAGGGGGGCCCTAGCAATCAGCCCCAGCATTTT.

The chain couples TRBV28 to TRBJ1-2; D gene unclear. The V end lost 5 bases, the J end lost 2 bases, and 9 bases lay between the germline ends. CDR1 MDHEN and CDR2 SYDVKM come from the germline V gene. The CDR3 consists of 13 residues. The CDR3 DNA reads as TGTGCCAGCAGTCCGGACTCCAACTATGGCTACACCTTC. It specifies CASSPDSNYGYTF.

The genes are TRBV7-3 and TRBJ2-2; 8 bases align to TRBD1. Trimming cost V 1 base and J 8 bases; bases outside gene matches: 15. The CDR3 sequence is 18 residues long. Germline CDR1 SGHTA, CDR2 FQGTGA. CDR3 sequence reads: CASSLRLEGQASPGELFF. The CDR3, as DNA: TGTGCCAGCAGCTTAAGACTAGAGGGACAGGCCTCACCGGGGGAGCTGTTTTTT.

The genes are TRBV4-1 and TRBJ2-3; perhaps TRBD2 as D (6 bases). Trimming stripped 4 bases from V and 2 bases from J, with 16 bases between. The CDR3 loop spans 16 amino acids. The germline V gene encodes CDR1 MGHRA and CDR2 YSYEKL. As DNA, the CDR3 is TGCGCCAGCAGCCGCCCCTCAGGAGGGGACACAGATACGCAGTATTTT. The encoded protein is CASSRPSGGDTDTQYF.

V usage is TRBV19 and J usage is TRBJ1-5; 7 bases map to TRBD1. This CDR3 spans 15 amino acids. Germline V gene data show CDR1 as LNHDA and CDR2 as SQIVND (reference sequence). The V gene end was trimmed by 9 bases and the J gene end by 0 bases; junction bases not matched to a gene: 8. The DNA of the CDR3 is TGTGCCAGCTCACAGGGGACTTATAGCAATCAGCCCCAGCATTTT. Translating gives CASSQGTYSNQPQHF.

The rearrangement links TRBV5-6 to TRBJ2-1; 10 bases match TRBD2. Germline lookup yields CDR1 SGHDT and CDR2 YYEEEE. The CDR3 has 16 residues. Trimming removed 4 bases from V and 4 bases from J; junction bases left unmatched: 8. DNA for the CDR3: TGTGCCAGCAGCCTGATATGGACTAGCGGTTACAATGAGCAGTTCTTC. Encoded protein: CASSLIWTSGYNEQFF. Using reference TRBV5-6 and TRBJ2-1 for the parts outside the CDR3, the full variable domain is DAGVTQSPTHLIKTRGQQVTLRCSPKSGHDTVSWYQQALGQGPQFIFQYYEEEERQRGNFPDRFSGHQFPNYSSELNVNALLLGDSALYLCASSLIWTSGYNEQFFGPGTRLTVL.

This chain's CDR3 is CASSLGAAVGDEQYF. The CDR3 DNA follows: TGTGCCAGCAGCTTGGGGGCGGCCGTAGGCGACGAGCAGTACTTC. The chain uses TRBV7-9 and TRBJ2-7; D possibly corresponds to TRBD1 (6 bases). The ends were cut back, 3 bases at V and 5 bases at J, with 17 bases in the middle. Germline assignment: CDR1 SEHNR and CDR2 FQNEAQ (reference sequence). This CDR3 comprises 15 residues.

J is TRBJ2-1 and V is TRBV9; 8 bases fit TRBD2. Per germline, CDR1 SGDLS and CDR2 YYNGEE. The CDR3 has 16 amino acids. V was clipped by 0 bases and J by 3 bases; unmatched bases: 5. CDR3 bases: TGTGCCAGCAGCGTAGTACCGGGACTAGGCTACAATGAGCAGTTCTTC. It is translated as CASSVVPGLGYNEQFF.

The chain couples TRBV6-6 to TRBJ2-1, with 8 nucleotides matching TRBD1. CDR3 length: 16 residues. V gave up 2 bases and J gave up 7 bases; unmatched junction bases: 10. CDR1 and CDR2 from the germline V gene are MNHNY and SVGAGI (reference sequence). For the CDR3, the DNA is TGTGCCAGCAGTTACCCCGACAGGGGATGGTGGAATGAGCAGTTCTTC. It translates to CASSYPDRGWWNEQFF.

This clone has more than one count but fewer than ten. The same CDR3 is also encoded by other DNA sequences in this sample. The CDR3 protein is CASSLAGGYNEQFF. The CDR3 DNA sequence: TGTGCCAGCAGCCTAGCAGGGGGCTACAATGAGCAGTTCTTC. The chain has TRBV27 and TRBJ2-1, with 7 bases fitting TRBD1. CDR1 and CDR2 from the germline V gene are MNHEY and SMNVEV (reference sequence). The CDR3 sequence is 14 residues long. Trimming at V came to 6 bases and at J to 3 bases, leaving 5 bases not matched to a gene.

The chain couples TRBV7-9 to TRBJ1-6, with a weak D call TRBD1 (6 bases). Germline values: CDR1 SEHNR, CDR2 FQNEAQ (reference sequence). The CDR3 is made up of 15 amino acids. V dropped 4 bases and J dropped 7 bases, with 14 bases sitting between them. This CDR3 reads CASSSSDSRNSPLHF. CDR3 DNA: TGTGCCAGCAGCTCCTCGGACAGTCGAAATTCACCCCTCCACTTT.

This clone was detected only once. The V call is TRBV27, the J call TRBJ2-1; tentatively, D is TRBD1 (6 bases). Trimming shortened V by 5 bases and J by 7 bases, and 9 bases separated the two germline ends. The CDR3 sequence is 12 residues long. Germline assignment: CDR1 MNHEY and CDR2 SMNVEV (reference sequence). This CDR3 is CASSTQGNEQFF. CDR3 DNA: TGTGCCAGCAGTACCCAGGGGAATGAGCAGTTCTTC.

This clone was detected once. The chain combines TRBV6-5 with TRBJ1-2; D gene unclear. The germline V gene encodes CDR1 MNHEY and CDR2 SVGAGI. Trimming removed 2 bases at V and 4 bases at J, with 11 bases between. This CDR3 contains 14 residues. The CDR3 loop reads CASSYLRPPYGYTF. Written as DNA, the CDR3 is TGTGCCAGCAGTTACCTGAGACCCCCCTATGGCTACACCTTC.

The CDR3 region is CASSLRWGGNQPQHF. CDR3 nucleotide sequence: TGTGCCAGCAGTTTACGGTGGGGGGGCAATCAGCCCCAGCATTTT. V is TRBV28 and J is TRBJ1-5; tentatively, D is TRBD1 (5 bases). V dropped 2 bases and J dropped 2 bases, with 10 bases sitting between them. CDR1 MDHEN and CDR2 SYDVKM come from the germline V gene. The CDR3 is 15 residues long.

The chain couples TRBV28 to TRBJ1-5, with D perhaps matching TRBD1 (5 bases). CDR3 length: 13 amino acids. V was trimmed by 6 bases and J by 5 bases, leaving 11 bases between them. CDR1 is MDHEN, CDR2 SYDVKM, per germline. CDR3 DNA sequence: TGTGCCAGCAGGGGGACCGAATATCAGCCCCAGCATTTT. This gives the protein CASRGTEYQPQHF. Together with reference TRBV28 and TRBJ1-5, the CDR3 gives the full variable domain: DVKVTQSSRYLVKRTGEKVFLECVQDMDHENMFWYRQDPGLGLRLIYFSYDVKMKEKGDIPEGYSVSREKKERFSLILESASTNQTSMYLCASRGTEYQPQHFGDGTRLSIL.

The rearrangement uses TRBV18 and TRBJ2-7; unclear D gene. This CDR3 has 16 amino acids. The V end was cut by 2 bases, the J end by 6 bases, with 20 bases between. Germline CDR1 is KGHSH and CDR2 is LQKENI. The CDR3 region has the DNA TGTGCCAGCTCACCAATCGGTGGAAAAGTGTCAAGCGAGCAGTACTTC. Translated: CASSPIGGKVSSEQYF.

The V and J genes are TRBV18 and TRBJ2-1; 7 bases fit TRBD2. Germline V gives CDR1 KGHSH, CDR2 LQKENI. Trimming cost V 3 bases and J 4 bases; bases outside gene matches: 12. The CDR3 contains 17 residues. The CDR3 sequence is CASSPTPGTNPYNEQFF. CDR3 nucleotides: TGTGCCAGCTCACCCACCCCCGGGACTAACCCATACAATGAGCAGTTCTTC.

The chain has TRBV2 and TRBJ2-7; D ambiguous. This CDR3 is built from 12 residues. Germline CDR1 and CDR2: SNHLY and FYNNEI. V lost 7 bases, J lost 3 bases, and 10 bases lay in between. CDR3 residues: CASKVINYEQYF. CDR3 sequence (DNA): TGTGCCAGCAAGGTTATAAACTACGAGCAGTACTTC.

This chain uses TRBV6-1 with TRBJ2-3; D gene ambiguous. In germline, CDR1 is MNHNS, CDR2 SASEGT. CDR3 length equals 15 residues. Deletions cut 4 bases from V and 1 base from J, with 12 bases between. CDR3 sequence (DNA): TGTGCCAGCAGTGCCTTGTCTGGGGGCACAGATACGCAGTATTTT. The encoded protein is CASSALSGGTDTQYF.